The 13 T cell receptor beta chains below come from one sample, sequenced in a study of PD-1 blockade in classical Hodgkin lymphoma. Every patient had relapsed following autologous stem cell transplantation, and cohorts differed in brentuximab vedotin exposure. The data were produced by immunoSEQ multiplex PCR, yet TCRdb's version contains in-frame clones alone and is incomplete. The sample holds 90,000 to 100,000 clones, 80% to 90% seen once. The source was peripheral blood mononuclear cells (PBMCs), collected before the second cycle of nivolumab. The receptors originated from a human donor with classical Hodgkin lymphoma.

The rearrangement links TRBV10-3 to TRBJ2-2; D may be TRBD1 or TRBD2 (5 bases each). V lost 6 bases and J 0 bases, leaving 8 bases between the germline ends. Germline CDR1 and CDR2: ENHRY and SYGVKD. The CDR3 length is 14 residues. Here the CDR3 reads CAISGDANTGELFF. For the CDR3, the DNA is TGTGCCATCAGCGGGGACGCGAACACCGGGGAGCTGTTTTTT.

The CDR3 reads CASSQPGQALYEQYF. CDR3 sequence (DNA): TGCGCCAGCAGCCAACCAGGACAGGCATTATACGAGCAGTACTTC. The chain recombines TRBV4-1 with TRBJ2-7; 7 nucleotides line up with TRBD1. Germline V CDR1 and CDR2: MGHRA, YSYEKL. The CDR3 has 15 residues. Trimming removed 2 bases from V and 4 bases from J; junction bases left unmatched: 8.

The chain employs TRBV28 and TRBJ2-5; 7 bases align to TRBD1. This CDR3 spans 14 amino acids. CDR1 is MDHEN and CDR2 is SYDVKM in the germline V gene. Trimming at V came to 6 bases and at J to 5 bases, leaving 9 bases not matched to a gene. Written as DNA, the CDR3 is TGTGCCAGCAGACCACAGGGGCCGGGTGAGACCCAGTACTTC. Amino acids: CASRPQGPGETQYF.

The J gene is TRBJ2-1, the V gene TRBV5-1, with D maybe TRBD1 (6 bases). V gave up 4 bases and J gave up 6 bases, with 17 bases separating them. The germline V gene has CDR1 SGHRS and CDR2 YFSETQ. The CDR3 has 15 residues. CDR3 residues: CASSDGTIGPNEQFF. As DNA, the CDR3 is TGCGCCAGCAGCGACGGGACAATCGGCCCCAATGAGCAGTTCTTC.

CDR3 coding DNA: TGTGCCAGCAGCGTAGACGGCAGCGTATACAATGAGCAGTTCTTC. Translation gives CASSVDGSVYNEQFF. This chain connects TRBV9 to TRBJ2-1; D unresolved. Germline CDR1 is SGDLS and CDR2 is YYNGEE. The CDR3 spans 15 residues. V was cut by 0 bases and J by 4 bases, with 11 bases left in between.

For the CDR3, the DNA is TGTGCCAGCAGCTTAGGATCACGGGAGCAGTTCTTC. This translates into CASSLGSREQFF. This chain joins TRBV11-3 and TRBJ2-1; D call uncertain. From germline, CDR1 is SGHNT and CDR2 YENEEA. The CDR3 runs 12 residues. V lost 1 base to trimming and J lost 10 bases, with 8 bases between them.

The CDR3 DNA reads TGTGCCTGGAGTCCTCTAGCGGGAGGTACGCAGTATTTT. Its translation is CAWSPLAGGTQYF. The chain combines TRBV30 with TRBJ2-3; 11 bases agree with TRBD2. The J segment lost 8 bases and the V segment lost 2 bases, leaving 3 bases of the junction unmatched. The CDR3 contains 13 residues. Germline values: CDR1 GTSNPN, CDR2 SVGIG (reference sequence).

This clone was detected a few times. This chain connects TRBV7-9 to TRBJ1-1; D gene ambiguous. The CDR3 extends over 16 amino acids. Germline values: CDR1 SEHNR, CDR2 FQNEAQ (reference sequence). V was clipped by 7 bases and J by 1 base, with 19 bases between them. CDR3 amino acids: CASMPPPRLGNTEAFF. The CDR3 DNA sequence: TGTGCCAGCATGCCGCCACCGAGATTGGGGAACACTGAAGCTTTCTTT.

This clone was counted once. The chain has TRBV6-6 and TRBJ1-5; 9 nucleotides align to TRBD1. After removal of 6 bases from V and 7 bases from J, the junction contained 10 bases not matched to a gene. The CDR3 covers 15 residues. Per the germline V gene, CDR1 is MNHNY and CDR2 is SVGAGI (reference sequence). CDR3: CASRTGQGPGQPQHF. In DNA, the CDR3 is TGTGCCAGCAGGACGGGACAGGGACCAGGGCAGCCCCAGCATTTT.

This clone was observed a handful of times. V is TRBV5-1 and J is TRBJ2-5, with 15 bases aligning to TRBD2. Unmatched junction bases numbered 5, after V lost 1 base and J lost 7 bases. Germline CDR1 SGHRS, CDR2 YFSETQ. This CDR3 contains 16 residues. The CDR3 nucleotides read TGCGCCAGCAGCTTGAGGACTAGCGGGAGGGCGGGGACCCAGTACTTC. It codes for CASSLRTSGRAGTQYF.

The CDR3 nucleotides are TGTGCCAGCACTGGACAGGGTGGCACTGAAGCTTTCTTT. Protein sequence: CASTGQGGTEAFF. The chain is built from TRBV2 and TRBJ1-1, with 8 positions matching TRBD1. V lost 7 bases and J lost 4; bases outside the gene matches: 5. Germline V lookup: CDR1 SNHLY, CDR2 FYNNEI. This CDR3 contains 13 residues.

The chain has TRBV10-3 and TRBJ2-7; D gene ambiguous. V gave up 5 bases and J gave up 2 bases, with 16 bases separating them. CDR1 is ENHRY, CDR2 SYGVKD, per germline. This CDR3 has 15 residues. CDR3 sequence (DNA): TGTGCCATCAGTCCCGACCGTAGTGCGGCCTACGAGCAGTACTTC. Its translation is CAISPDRSAAYEQYF.

This clone has a handful of counts. The chain joins TRBV11-1 to TRBJ2-5, with 16 bases fitting TRBD2. The CDR3 contains 18 residues. After removal of 6 bases from V and 3 bases from J, the junction contained 10 bases not matched to a gene. Germline assignment: CDR1 SGHAT and CDR2 FQDESV (reference sequence). In DNA form, the CDR3 reads TGTGCCAGCAGACCACCGGGACTAGCGGGAGGGCGGGAAGAGACCCAGTACTTC. This sequence encodes CASRPPGLAGGREETQYF.